These T cell receptor beta chains were read from a single sample in a study of blood T cell repertoires in COVID-19. Profiling relied on immunoSEQ multiplex PCR, and the TCRdb table lists in-frame clones only, not all of them. The sample lists some 200,000 clones; 84% were seen once. The sequenced material came from peripheral blood. These receptor sequences come from a woman aged 45-59 years with active or convalescent COVID-19. The CDR3 runs from the conserved cysteine through the conserved F or W. A D gene is named only where the DNA matches it firmly. The size field is filled for only some rows; it gives once, few, many or a size class.

clone size,D gene,V gene,J gene,CDR3 protein,CDR3 DNA
few,TRBD1,TRBV9,TRBJ2-7,CASSVGAGGLYEQYF,TGTGCCAGCAGCGTAGGGGCAGGGGGCCTCTACGAGCAGTACTTC
.,TRBD1,TRBV28,TRBJ2-3,CASGLTGAGTDTQYF,TGTGCCAGCGGACTTACAGGGGCGGGCACAGATACGCAGTATTTT
.,TRBD2,TRBV7-9,TRBJ2-5,CASSSRTSGEETQYF,TGTGCCAGCAGCTCTAGGACTAGCGGGGAAGAGACCCAGTACTTC
.,TRBD2,TRBV30,TRBJ2-1,CAWRASGSHEQFF,TGTGCCTGGAGGGCCAGCGGGAGTCACGAGCAGTTCTTC
.,TRBD1,TRBV5-5,TRBJ1-1,CASSLANRGTEAFF,TGTGCCAGCAGCTTGGCCAACAGGGGCACTGAAGCTTTCTTT
.,TRBD2,TRBV4-1,TRBJ2-7,CASSQRTSGAYEQYF,TGCGCCAGCAGCCAGCGGACTAGCGGTGCCTACGAGCAGTACTTC
.,TRBD2,TRBV4-1,TRBJ2-2,CASSQDSGGAGELFF,TGCGCCAGCAGCCAAGATAGCGGGGGGGCCGGGGAGCTGTTTTTT
.,TRBD1,TRBV19,TRBJ2-2,CASDNNRGTGELFF,TGTGCCAGCGATAATAACAGGGGCACCGGGGAGCTGTTTTTT
once,.,TRBV27,TRBJ2-1,CASTRRGPGYNEQFF,TGTGCCAGCACTCGACGAGGTCCCGGCTACAATGAGCAGTTCTTC
.,.,TRBV6-5,TRBJ1-5,CASSYVTAGQPQHF,TGTGCCAGCAGTTACGTGACGGCGGGGCAGCCCCAGCATTTT
.,.,TRBV6-5,TRBJ2-5,CASSYSTPKETQYF,TGTGCCAGCAGTTACTCGACACCAAAAGAGACCCAGTACTTC
.,TRBD1,TRBV7-3,TRBJ2-5,CASSLMGTGVGETQYF,TGTGCCAGCAGCTTAATGGGGACAGGCGTGGGTGAGACCCAGTACTTC
.,.,TRBV12-5,TRBJ2-1,CASGLALSSYNEQFF,TGTGCTAGTGGTTTGGCTCTTAGCTCCTACAATGAGCAGTTCTTC
.,TRBD1,TRBV4-1,TRBJ1-4,CASSQHGQGNEKLFF,TGCGCCAGCAGCCAGCACGGACAGGGCAATGAAAAACTGTTTTTT
.,.,TRBV2,TRBJ1-1,CASRGGRTEAFF,TGTGCCAGCAGGGGGGGAAGGACTGAAGCTTTCTTT
.,TRBD2,TRBV5-6,TRBJ2-5,CASSPSGRWRETQYF,TGTGCCAGCAGCCCTAGCGGGAGATGGAGGGAGACCCAGTACTTC
.,.,TRBV5-1,TRBJ2-7,CASSLAGSPREQYF,TGCGCCAGCAGCTTGGCCGGGTCCCCCCGTGAACAGTACTTC
few,.,TRBV29-1,TRBJ1-2,CSVAGGAGNYGYTF,TGCAGCGTTGCGGGGGGGGCTGGTAACTATGGCTACACCTTC
.,.,TRBV7-8,TRBJ2-3,CASSLFAVSAVDTQYF,TGTGCCAGCAGCTTATTTGCGGTTTCGGCGGTAGATACGCAGTATTTT
.,TRBD1,TRBV2,TRBJ1-4,CASSERTGPNEKLFF,TGTGCCAGCAGTGAAAGGACAGGTCCTAATGAAAAACTGTTTTTT
.,TRBD2,TRBV4-2,TRBJ2-1,CASSQEPGLGDNEQFF,TGTGCCAGCAGCCAAGAACCGGGACTAGGGGACAATGAGCAGTTCTTC
once,TRBD2,TRBV30,TRBJ2-1,CAWSAAGTSGDNEQFF,TGTGCCTGGAGTGCTGCCGGGACTAGCGGTGACAATGAGCAGTTCTTC
.,.,TRBV12-5,TRBJ2-7,CASGTSRGQQYF,TGTGCTAGTGGTACCTCGCGGGGGCAGCAGTACTTC
once,.,TRBV5-5,TRBJ1-6,CASSPGGGMTPLHF,TGTGCCAGCAGCCCCGGGGGAGGGATGACGCCCCTCCACTTT
.,TRBD2,TRBV11-2,TRBJ2-1,CASSSPRWEGSYNEQFF,TGTGCCAGCAGCTCCCCCAGGTGGGAGGGCTCCTACAATGAGCAGTTCTTC
.,.,TRBV5-8,TRBJ1-5,CASSFRSAQHF,TGTGCCAGCAGCTTTCGATCGGCCCAGCATTTT
.,TRBD2,TRBV4-1,TRBJ2-3,CASSPISGSGADTQYF,TGCGCCAGCAGCCCGATTAGCGGGAGCGGCGCAGATACGCAGTATTTT